A selection of T cell receptor beta chains follows, all from one sample in a study of blood T cell repertoires in COVID-19. Measured with immunoSEQ multiplex PCR; TCRdb has only the in-frame clones, and not every one. The sample holds approximately 440,000 clones; roughly 87% are singletons and the top ten take approximately 0.65%. Source material: PBMCs or T cells enriched from blood (not recorded which). These receptors all come from a young man who had recovered from COVID-19. The CDR3 runs from the conserved cysteine through the conserved F or W. Fields, in order: clone size, D gene, V gene, J gene, CDR3 protein, CDR3 DNA. The D gene is left open where the match is weak. Clone size is not always given. Where it is, it says once, few, many or a class for expanded clones.

clone_size: NA
d_call: TRBD1
v_call: TRBV5-1
j_call: TRBJ2-3
cdr3_aa: CASSDRDSVTDTQYF
cdr3_nt: TGCGCCAGCAGCGACCGGGACAGTGTCACAGATACGCAGTATTTT

clone_size: NA
d_call: TRBD2
v_call: TRBV7-8
j_call: TRBJ2-1
cdr3_aa: CASSLVGTSNSEQFF
cdr3_nt: TGTGCCAGCAGCTTAGTAGGGACTAGCAATTCTGAGCAGTTCTTC

clone_size: NA
d_call: TRBD2
v_call: TRBV3-1/TRBV3-2
j_call: TRBJ2-7
cdr3_aa: CASSQDGRREDWYEQYF
cdr3_nt: TGTGCCAGCAGCCAAGATGGGAGGCGGGAGGACTGGTACGAGCAGTACTTC

clone_size: NA
d_call: NA
v_call: TRBV30
j_call: TRBJ1-4
cdr3_aa: CAWSAIPKQEKLFF
cdr3_nt: TGTGCCTGGAGTGCCATCCCGAAACAGGAAAAACTGTTTTTT

clone_size: NA
d_call: TRBD2
v_call: TRBV6-4
j_call: TRBJ2-1
cdr3_aa: CASPSLGLAGGHEQFF
cdr3_nt: TGTGCCAGCCCATCCCTTGGACTAGCGGGGGGCCATGAGCAGTTCTTC

clone_size: NA
d_call: NA
v_call: TRBV24-1
j_call: TRBJ2-2
cdr3_aa: CATSDQKSNTGELFF
cdr3_nt: TGTGCCACCAGTGATCAGAAATCGAACACCGGGGAGCTGTTTTTT

clone_size: NA
d_call: TRBD1
v_call: TRBV10-1
j_call: TRBJ1-2
cdr3_aa: CASSETGDGYTF
cdr3_nt: TGCGCCAGCTCCGAGACAGGGGACGGCTACACCTTC

clone_size: NA
d_call: NA
v_call: TRBV9
j_call: TRBJ2-2
cdr3_aa: CASSARLYTGELFF
cdr3_nt: TGTGCCAGCAGCGCCCGACTATACACCGGGGAGCTGTTTTTT

clone_size: once
d_call: NA
v_call: TRBV5-5
j_call: TRBJ1-2
cdr3_aa: CASSLDRTAHGYTF
cdr3_nt: TGTGCCAGCAGCTTGGACCGGACAGCCCATGGCTACACCTTC

clone_size: few
d_call: TRBD2
v_call: TRBV28
j_call: TRBJ2-5
cdr3_aa: CASSLSGGAKTQYF
cdr3_nt: TGTGCCAGCAGTTTGAGCGGGGGGGCGAAGACCCAGTACTTC

clone_size: NA
d_call: NA
v_call: TRBV7-8
j_call: TRBJ2-1
cdr3_aa: CASSLAGDPYNEQFF
cdr3_nt: TGTGCCAGCAGCTTAGCGGGAGATCCCTACAATGAGCAGTTCTTC

clone_size: NA
d_call: TRBD2
v_call: TRBV2
j_call: TRBJ2-3
cdr3_aa: CASYLTSGQTDTQYF
cdr3_nt: TGTGCCAGCTACCTGACTAGCGGCCAGACAGATACGCAGTATTTT

clone_size: few
d_call: TRBD1
v_call: TRBV30
j_call: TRBJ1-2
cdr3_aa: CAWSGVHRGHGYTF
cdr3_nt: TGTGCCTGGAGTGGAGTCCACAGGGGGCATGGCTACACCTTC

clone_size: few
d_call: NA
v_call: TRBV10-1
j_call: TRBJ2-2
cdr3_aa: CASSAGGELFF
cdr3_nt: TGCGCCAGCAGTGCGGGAGGGGAGCTGTTTTTT

clone_size: NA
d_call: NA
v_call: TRBV19
j_call: TRBJ1-1
cdr3_aa: CASSKAGVGATEAFF
cdr3_nt: TGTGCCAGTAGTAAGGCTGGGGTAGGGGCCACTGAAGCTTTCTTT

clone_size: NA
d_call: NA
v_call: TRBV6-5
j_call: TRBJ2-7
cdr3_aa: CASSKTASSYEQYF
cdr3_nt: TGTGCCAGCAGCAAGACTGCTAGCTCCTACGAGCAGTACTTC

clone_size: NA
d_call: NA
v_call: TRBV7-6
j_call: TRBJ1-6
cdr3_aa: CASSPSSGVNNSPLHF
cdr3_nt: TGTGCCAGCAGCCCCTCATCGGGGGTGAATAATTCACCCCTCCACTTT

clone_size: NA
d_call: TRBD1
v_call: TRBV4-2
j_call: TRBJ1-5
cdr3_aa: CASSQEPDRGRRNQPQHF
cdr3_nt: TGTGCCAGCAGCCAAGAGCCTGACAGGGGGCGTCGGAATCAGCCCCAGCATTTT

clone_size: NA
d_call: NA
v_call: TRBV2
j_call: TRBJ1-2
cdr3_aa: CASSLGQTYLF
cdr3_nt: TGTGCCAGCAGTTTGGGACAAACTTACCTCTTC

clone_size: NA
d_call: NA
v_call: TRBV4-1
j_call: TRBJ1-1
cdr3_aa: CASSQDRQGTEAFF
cdr3_nt: TGCGCCAGCAGCCAAGATAGGCAGGGGACTGAAGCTTTCTTT

clone_size: once
d_call: TRBD1
v_call: TRBV7-9
j_call: TRBJ1-1
cdr3_aa: CASSPGQGVTEAFF
cdr3_nt: TGTGCCAGCAGCCCGGGACAGGGGGTCACTGAAGCTTTCTTT

clone_size: NA
d_call: NA
v_call: TRBV7-8
j_call: TRBJ1-2
cdr3_aa: CASSLPRNYGYTF
cdr3_nt: TGTGCCAGCAGCTTACCACGGAACTATGGCTACACCTTC

clone_size: NA
d_call: TRBD1
v_call: TRBV9
j_call: TRBJ1-2
cdr3_aa: CASSVGLGQGNYGYTF
cdr3_nt: TGTGCCAGCAGCGTAGGCCTGGGACAGGGGAACTATGGCTACACCTTC

clone_size: NA
d_call: TRBD1
v_call: TRBV9
j_call: TRBJ2-7
cdr3_aa: CASSAEGTGGYEQYF
cdr3_nt: TGTGCCAGCAGCGCCGAGGGGACAGGGGGCTACGAGCAGTACTTC

clone_size: NA
d_call: TRBD2
v_call: TRBV3-1/TRBV3-2
j_call: TRBJ2-2
cdr3_aa: CASSQPGTSGAEGELFF
cdr3_nt: TGTGCCAGCAGCCAACCCGGGACTAGCGGGGCGGAAGGGGAGCTGTTTTTT

clone_size: NA
d_call: TRBD2
v_call: TRBV9
j_call: TRBJ2-1
cdr3_aa: CASSLRTSGMGTNEQFF
cdr3_nt: TGTGCCAGCAGCCTACGGACTAGCGGGATGGGTACAAATGAGCAGTTCTTC

clone_size: NA
d_call: NA
v_call: TRBV2
j_call: TRBJ1-5
cdr3_aa: CASTFDSIAAQHF
cdr3_nt: TGTGCCAGCACCTTTGACAGCATCGCGGCCCAGCATTTT

clone_size: NA
d_call: NA
v_call: TRBV5-1
j_call: TRBJ1-5
cdr3_aa: CASSFGPEGNQPQHF
cdr3_nt: TGCGCCAGCAGCTTTGGCCCGGAGGGCAATCAGCCCCAGCATTTT

clone_size: NA
d_call: NA
v_call: TRBV12-5
j_call: TRBJ1-6
cdr3_aa: CASGLGDISAGSPLHF
cdr3_nt: TGTGCTAGTGGTTTGGGGGACATATCTGCCGGGTCACCCCTCCACTTT

clone_size: NA
d_call: NA
v_call: TRBV6-1
j_call: TRBJ2-7
cdr3_aa: CASSEVGGFYEQYF
cdr3_nt: TGTGCCAGCAGTGAAGTTGGCGGGTTCTACGAGCAGTACTTC

clone_size: NA
d_call: NA
v_call: TRBV11-3
j_call: TRBJ1-1
cdr3_aa: CASSIYRGTEAFF
cdr3_nt: TGTGCCAGCAGCATTTATAGAGGAACTGAAGCTTTCTTT

clone_size: once
d_call: NA
v_call: TRBV27
j_call: TRBJ1-1
cdr3_aa: CASSSLRRGPNTEAFF
cdr3_nt: TGTGCCAGCAGTAGTTTGCGGCGGGGACCGAACACTGAAGCTTTCTTT

clone_size: NA
d_call: NA
v_call: TRBV24-1
j_call: TRBJ2-5
cdr3_aa: CATSGAQATQETQYF
cdr3_nt: TGTGCCACCAGTGGGGCCCAGGCCACCCAAGAGACCCAGTACTTC

clone_size: once
d_call: NA
v_call: TRBV27
j_call: TRBJ1-1
cdr3_aa: CASSLFQNTEAFF
cdr3_nt: TGTGCCAGCAGTTTATTTCAGAACACTGAAGCTTTCTTT

clone_size: NA
d_call: TRBD1
v_call: TRBV30
j_call: TRBJ1-2
cdr3_aa: CACPRDSANYGYTF
cdr3_nt: TGTGCCTGTCCCCGGGACAGCGCTAACTATGGCTACACCTTC

clone_size: NA
d_call: NA
v_call: TRBV19
j_call: TRBJ1-5
cdr3_aa: CASSVRPEGNQPQHF
cdr3_nt: TGTGCCAGTAGTGTCCGGCCGGAGGGGAATCAGCCCCAGCATTTT

clone_size: once
d_call: TRBD1
v_call: TRBV20-1
j_call: TRBJ1-2
cdr3_aa: CSANRGGYTF
cdr3_nt: TGCAGTGCAAACAGGGGCGGCTACACCTTC

clone_size: few
d_call: NA
v_call: TRBV4-1
j_call: TRBJ2-7
cdr3_aa: CASSQALGGQYF
cdr3_nt: TGCGCCAGCAGCCAAGCCCTGGGAGGGCAGTACTTC

clone_size: NA
d_call: TRBD2
v_call: TRBV3-1/TRBV3-2
j_call: TRBJ2-5
cdr3_aa: CASSQGRGGQETQYF
cdr3_nt: TGTGCCAGCAGCCAAGGGCGGGGGGGGCAAGAGACCCAGTACTTC

clone_size: NA
d_call: NA
v_call: TRBV21-1
j_call: TRBJ1-4
cdr3_aa: CASSYWDRELWADEKLFF
cdr3_nt: TGTGCCAGCAGCTACTGGGACAGGGAGCTTTGGGCCGATGAAAAACTGTTTTTT

clone_size: NA
d_call: NA
v_call: TRBV5-1
j_call: TRBJ2-2
cdr3_aa: CASSSGGTANTGELFF
cdr3_nt: TGCGCCAGCAGCTCCGGCGGGACAGCGAACACCGGGGAGCTGTTTTTT

clone_size: NA
d_call: TRBD2
v_call: TRBV7-6
j_call: TRBJ2-5
cdr3_aa: CASSLTPPGSGRAPQETQYF
cdr3_nt: TGTGCCAGCAGCTTAACACCCCCGGGGAGCGGGAGGGCCCCCCAAGAGACCCAGTACTTC

clone_size: NA
d_call: NA
v_call: TRBV29-1
j_call: TRBJ1-4
cdr3_aa: CSVFGGNEKLFF
cdr3_nt: TGCAGCGTTTTCGGGGGTAATGAAAAACTGTTTTTT

clone_size: NA
d_call: TRBD1
v_call: TRBV3-1/TRBV3-2
j_call: TRBJ1-1
cdr3_aa: CASSQSWTGEAEAFF
cdr3_nt: TGTGCCAGCAGCCAGTCCTGGACAGGGGAAGCTGAAGCTTTCTTT

clone_size: NA
d_call: NA
v_call: TRBV28
j_call: TRBJ2-7
cdr3_aa: CASSLAILNEQYF
cdr3_nt: TGTGCCAGCAGTTTAGCGATTCTGAACGAGCAGTACTTC

clone_size: NA
d_call: NA
v_call: TRBV27
j_call: TRBJ1-2
cdr3_aa: CASSFWAGKHYGYTF
cdr3_nt: TGTGCCAGCAGTTTTTGGGCAGGCAAACACTATGGCTACACCTTC

clone_size: NA
d_call: NA
v_call: TRBV6-5
j_call: TRBJ1-5
cdr3_aa: CASRRGGLSNQPQHF
cdr3_nt: TGTGCCAGCCGCCGAGGTGGTCTGAGCAATCAGCCCCAGCATTTT

clone_size: NA
d_call: NA
v_call: TRBV25-1
j_call: TRBJ1-6
cdr3_aa: CASSGSSYNSPLHF
cdr3_nt: TGTGCCAGCAGTGGTAGCTCCTATAATTCACCCCTCCACTTT

clone_size: NA
d_call: TRBD1
v_call: TRBV11-2
j_call: TRBJ2-3
cdr3_aa: CASSRQGYTDTQYF
cdr3_nt: TGTGCCAGCAGTCGACAGGGTTACACAGATACGCAGTATTTT

clone_size: NA
d_call: NA
v_call: TRBV6-6
j_call: TRBJ1-4
cdr3_aa: CASSSRPPNEKLFF
cdr3_nt: TGTGCCAGCAGTTCGAGGCCCCCGAATGAAAAACTGTTTTTT

clone_size: NA
d_call: NA
v_call: TRBV2
j_call: TRBJ2-1
cdr3_aa: CASSERRDEQFF
cdr3_nt: TGTGCCAGCAGTGAACGCCGGGATGAGCAGTTCTTC

clone_size: once
d_call: NA
v_call: TRBV19
j_call: TRBJ1-2
cdr3_aa: CASSINYRQGRGGYTF
cdr3_nt: TGTGCCAGTAGTATAAACTATCGGCAGGGGCGAGGTGGCTACACCTTC

clone_size: NA
d_call: TRBD2
v_call: TRBV5-8
j_call: TRBJ2-3
cdr3_aa: CASSSELAGGTDTQYF
cdr3_nt: TGTGCCAGCAGCTCTGAACTAGCGGGGGGCACAGATACGCAGTATTTT

clone_size: NA
d_call: TRBD1
v_call: TRBV6-1
j_call: TRBJ1-2
cdr3_aa: CASSDRTGSGYTF
cdr3_nt: TGTGCCAGCAGTGATAGGACAGGGTCTGGCTACACCTTC

clone_size: NA
d_call: NA
v_call: TRBV2
j_call: TRBJ2-1
cdr3_aa: CATAARSYNEQFF
cdr3_nt: TGTGCCACAGCGGCCCGCTCCTACAATGAGCAGTTCTTC

clone_size: NA
d_call: TRBD2
v_call: TRBV2
j_call: TRBJ2-3
cdr3_aa: CASRLAGGERDTQYF
cdr3_nt: TGTGCCAGCAGGCTAGCGGGAGGGGAGCGGGATACGCAGTATTTT

clone_size: NA
d_call: NA
v_call: TRBV18
j_call: TRBJ1-1
cdr3_aa: CASSKGENTEAFF
cdr3_nt: TGTGCCAGCTCTAAGGGGGAAAACACTGAAGCTTTCTTT

clone_size: NA
d_call: TRBD1
v_call: TRBV28
j_call: TRBJ1-1
cdr3_aa: CASSLSGGEAFF
cdr3_nt: TGTGCCAGCAGTTTATCAGGGGGTGAAGCTTTCTTT